This section outlines one T cell receptor beta chain sequence together with its context. Its antigen is not identified. The sample belongs to a study of tumor-infiltrating lymphocytes in localized non-small cell lung cancer. Sequencing was performed with immunoSEQ multiplex PCR; in TCRdb, only in-frame clones are kept and a portion is missing. The sample has 13,000 or so clones, 78% seen once. The CDR3 covers 16 residues. Germline V lookup: CDR1 LNHDA, CDR2 SQIVND (reference sequence). V lost 7 bases, J lost 2 bases, and 7 bases stayed unmatched. Overall study results and limits: Only some patients had TCR sequencing, depending on available tissue. No link was found between tumor T-cell fraction and recurrence-free survival.

Sequences were obtained from lung tumor tissue. This clonotype was obtained from a human donor with non-small cell lung cancer. V usage is TRBV19 and J usage is TRBJ2-2, with 10 bases lining up with TRBD2. CDR3 protein: CASTLWTSGNTGELFF. In DNA, the CDR3 is TGTGCCAGTACCCTGTGGACTAGCGGAAACACCGGGGAGCTGTTTTTT.